This passage covers 29 T cell receptor beta chains from one sample sequenced in a study of T-cell memory formation after mild COVID-19. Using its own MiXCR run on the 5' RACE reads, TCRdb lists one record per CDR3 protein. The profile shows around 390,000 distinct CDR3 sequences, about 17% of them singletons. The sample comprised PBMCs or a T cell subset sorted from them (not recorded which). All receptors derive from a man in his late teens or twenties who had mild COVID-19 (a few samples of this study predate the infection). Cell type and time point are not known.

The V call is TRBV5-1, the J call TRBJ2-7; 8 positions match TRBD1. Germline trimming cut 1 base from V and 3 bases from J; bases unmatched to any gene: 6. Germline CDR1 SGHRS, CDR2 YFSETQ. The CDR3 runs 15 residues. CDR3 amino acids: CASSLSTGGGYEQYV. DNA for the CDR3: TGCGCCAGCAGCTTGTCCACAGGGGGTGGCTACGAGCAGTACGTC.

This clonotype was observed a handful of times. This chain connects TRBV28 to TRBJ1-3, with no clear D. Germline V gives CDR1 MDHEN, CDR2 SYDVKM. V lost 2 bases and J 2 bases, leaving 16 bases between the germline ends. The CDR3 is 17 amino acids. Here the CDR3 reads CASSLTGLGWTGNTIYF. DNA of the CDR3: TGTGCCAGCAGTTTAACTGGACTAGGGTGGACTGGAAACACCATATATTTT.

The J gene is TRBJ2-2, the V gene TRBV7-9; no firm D call. CDR3 size: 12 residues. V dropped 6 bases and J dropped 5 bases, with 7 bases sitting between them. The germline gives CDR1 SEHNR, CDR2 FQNEAQ (reference sequence). CDR3 nucleotides: TGTGCCAGCAGGAGAGTTACCGGGGAGCTGTTTTTT. This encodes CASRRVTGELFF.

This clonotype was detected many times. This rearrangement joins TRBV27 to TRBJ1-6, with D unresolved. V shed 2 bases and J shed 13 bases, with 9 bases lying between them. The CDR3 runs 12 residues. The germline V gene encodes CDR1 MNHEY and CDR2 SMNVEV (reference sequence). In DNA, the CDR3 is TGTGCCAGCAGTTTAGGAGGGCGGCCCCTCCACTTT. Translation gives CASSLGGRPLHF.

The V gene is TRBV20-1, the J gene TRBJ1-5; D unclear. This CDR3 has 13 residues. The germline V gene encodes CDR1 DFQATT and CDR2 SNEGSKA (reference sequence). V lost 6 bases and J 1 base, leaving 10 bases between the germline ends. Here the CDR3 reads CSATRQSNQPQHF. CDR3 in DNA: TGCAGTGCCACTCGGCAGAGCAATCAGCCCCAGCATTTT.

This clonotype was recorded a few times. This chain uses TRBV24-1 with TRBJ2-1; D gene ambiguous. V was trimmed by 7 bases and J by 8 bases, leaving 14 bases between them. Germline assignment: CDR1 KGHDR and CDR2 SFDVKD. The CDR3 is 13 amino acids. The DNA for the CDR3 is TGTGCCACCAGAGCTAGTGCAAGGGATGAGCAGTTCTTC. The encoded protein is CATRASARDEQFF.

This clonotype showed up many times. The chain uses TRBV4-3 and TRBJ2-6, with D possibly matching TRBD2 (5 bases). CDR3 size: 16 residues. V was clipped by 1 base and J by 4 bases, with 11 bases between them. Germline CDR1 is LGHNA and CDR2 is YSLEER. This CDR3 reads CASSQVRETGANVLTF. In DNA, the CDR3 is TGCGCCAGCAGCCAAGTGAGGGAAACAGGGGCCAACGTCCTGACTTTC.

The V call is TRBV20-1, the J call TRBJ2-5, with no clear D. Germline CDR1 DFQATT, CDR2 SNEGSKA (reference sequence). The CDR3 is 8 amino acids. The CDR3 here is CRLAVEYF. The CDR3 nucleotides read TGCAGGTTGGCCGTTGAGTACTTC.

This rearrangement joins TRBV6-2 or TRBV6-3 to TRBJ1-1; D may be TRBD1 (6 bases). The CDR3 covers 17 residues. Trimming took 2 bases from V and 4 from J, leaving 20 bases between them. Germline loops: CDR1 MNHEY, CDR2 SVGEGT. CDR3 residues: CASSYPRDTNKITEAFF. The CDR3, as DNA: TGTGCCAGCAGTTACCCTCGGGACACCAACAAAATCACTGAAGCTTTCTTT.

The J gene is TRBJ1-1, the V gene TRBV20-1; TRBD1 is a possible D gene (5 bases). Germline V gene sequence: CDR1 DFQATT, CDR2 SNEGSKA (reference sequence). This CDR3 is built from 13 residues. V was pared by 4 bases and J by 1 base, with 10 bases between. CDR3 protein: CSAIQGPNTEAFF. The CDR3 DNA is TGCAGTGCTATTCAGGGACCGAACACTGAAGCTTTCTTT.

This clonotype was picked up many times. This chain joins TRBV5-1 and TRBJ2-7, with D perhaps matching TRBD1 or TRBD2 (5 bases each). Germline V gives CDR1 SGHRS, CDR2 YFSETQ. This CDR3 comprises 15 residues. Trimming pared 0 bases from V and 2 bases from J, leaving 12 bases between. The CDR3 nucleotides read TGCGCCAGCAGCTTGGACGGGACCCCCACCTACGAGCAGTACGTC. It yields the protein CASSLDGTPTYEQYV.

The chain couples TRBV4-3 to TRBJ2-7; no firm D call. This CDR3 has 13 residues. V was trimmed by 0 bases and J by 5 bases, leaving 8 bases between them. Looked up from germline, CDR1 is LGHNA and CDR2 is YSLEER. CDR3 coding DNA: TGCGCCAGCAGCCAAGATTCAGACGACGAGCAGTACTTC. Translation gives CASSQDSDDEQYF.

V and J are TRBV20-1 and TRBJ2-3; D gene uncertain. Deletions cut 8 bases from V and 0 bases from J, with 12 bases between. The CDR3 totals 13 residues. Germline CDR1 DFQATT, CDR2 SNEGSKA (reference sequence). The CDR3 DNA reads TGCAGTCCCCGGGTACCGAGCACAGATACGCAGTATTTT. This codes for CSPRVPSTDTQYF.

This clonotype was seen only a few times. The chain uses TRBV18 and TRBJ1-6; a weak D match, TRBD1 (5 bases). The CDR3 has 15 amino acids. Trimming removed 5 bases at V and 5 bases at J, with 13 bases between. Germline V lookup: CDR1 KGHSH, CDR2 LQKENI. CDR3 in amino acids: CASSSGGNNNSPLHF. The CDR3 DNA reads as TGTGCCAGCTCATCCGGGGGAAATAATAATTCACCCCTCCACTTT.

The J gene is TRBJ1-5, the V gene TRBV6-5; no reliable D call. The CDR3 is 13 amino acids. From germline, CDR1 is MNHEY and CDR2 SVGAGI. Deletions cut 4 bases from V and 5 bases from J, with 9 bases between. CDR3 amino acids: CASSSSSDQPQHF. The CDR3 DNA sequence: TGTGCCAGCAGTTCCTCGTCCGATCAGCCCCAGCATTTT.

In this sample, this clonotype turned up a few times. The chain employs TRBV15 and TRBJ2-7; possible D gene TRBD1, 5 bases. The V end lost 5 bases, the J end lost 7 bases, and 18 bases lay between the germline ends. CDR1 is LNHNV and CDR2 is YYDKDF in the germline V gene (reference sequence). The CDR3 contains 14 residues. CDR3: CATSDGARALEQYF. The CDR3 region has the DNA TGTGCCACCAGCGATGGGGCCCGAGCTTTGGAGCAGTACTTC.

The chain has TRBV6-1 and TRBJ1-6; D ambiguous. Deletions cut 8 bases from V and 7 bases from J, with 15 bases between. CDR1 and CDR2 from the germline V gene are MNHNS and SASEGT. This CDR3 region has 14 residues. CDR3 region: CASSPARENSPLHF. Written as DNA, the CDR3 is TGTGCCAGCTCCCCCGCTAGGGAGAATTCACCCCTCCACTTT.

This rearrangement joins TRBV5-6 to TRBJ2-3, with D perhaps matching TRBD1 or TRBD2 (5 bases each). This CDR3 is built from 16 residues. Germline-derived CDR1 and CDR2 are SGHDT and YYEEEE. V was shortened by 3 bases and J by 2 bases, with 16 bases between the two germline ends. The CDR3 is CASSYPRDVVTDTQYF. The CDR3, as DNA: TGTGCCAGCAGCTACCCCCGGGACGTAGTCACAGATACGCAGTATTTT.

The chain couples TRBV4-3 to TRBJ2-3, with D possibly TRBD1 on 5 matching bases. V gave up 1 base and J gave up 2 bases, with 16 bases separating them. CDR1 and CDR2 (germline): LGHNA, YSLEER. CDR3 length equals 17 residues. CDR3 in amino acids: CASSQVALRGLTDTQYF. The DNA for the CDR3 is TGCGCCAGCAGCCAAGTTGCCCTAAGGGGCCTCACAGATACGCAGTATTTT.

The chain employs TRBV20-1 and TRBJ1-1; 7 bases are a match to TRBD1. Germline V gene lookup returns CDR1 DFQATT and CDR2 SNEGSKA (reference sequence). The CDR3 has 15 residues. The V segment lost 3 bases and the J segment 0 bases; nucleotides outside the gene matches: 7. The CDR3 DNA reads as TGCAGTGCTAGCCGGACAGGCGCCATGAACACTGAAGCTTTCTTT. Protein product: CSASRTGAMNTEAFF.

This clonotype was counted between two and nine times. The genes are TRBV15 and TRBJ2-7; D remains unclear. There are 13 residues in the CDR3. Germline loops: CDR1 LNHNV, CDR2 YYDKDF (reference sequence). V lost 0 bases and J 4 bases, leaving 7 bases between the germline ends. The CDR3 bases are TGTGCCACCAGCAGAGATCCCCCTTACGAGCAGTACTTC. This sequence encodes CATSRDPPYEQYF.

This clonotype showed up just a few times. The gene calls are TRBV12-3 or TRBV12-4 and TRBJ1-1; the match to TRBD1 covers 11 bases. The CDR3 is 13 residues long. The trim removed 5 bases at V and 5 bases at J, leaving 1 base unmatched. The CDR3 DNA sequence: TGTGCCAGCAGTGGGACAGGGGGGACTGAAGCTTTCTTT. Translation gives CASSGTGGTEAFF.

A few counts support this clonotype. The genes are TRBV28 and TRBJ2-3; TRBD2 aligns across 9 bases. With 4 bases clipped from V and 8 bases from J, the junction kept 10 bases outside the gene matches. This CDR3 is built from 15 residues. Germline lookup yields CDR1 MDHEN and CDR2 SYDVKM. Here the CDR3 reads CASSSRGGQGTTQYF. Here the CDR3 DNA reads TGTGCCAGCAGTTCGCGGGGGGGCCAAGGTACTACGCAGTATTTT.

This clonotype was seen a handful of times. The rearrangement uses TRBV18 and TRBJ2-7, with 11 bases matching TRBD1. There are 14 residues in the CDR3. Losses at the gene ends were 2 bases for V and 7 bases for J; bases not matched to a gene: 4. Germline V gives CDR1 KGHSH, CDR2 LQKENI. The CDR3 reads CASSPGQGAREQYF. In DNA form, the CDR3 reads TGTGCCAGCTCACCAGGACAGGGGGCTCGGGAGCAGTACTTC.

The rearrangement uses TRBV5-6 and TRBJ1-2, with D uncertain. The CDR3 loop spans 14 amino acids. V was cut by 3 bases and J by 5 bases, with 14 bases left in between. The germline CDR1 and CDR2 sequences are SGHDT and YYEEEE. The CDR3 region has the DNA TGTGCCAGCAGCTGGCCGGACGGAGCGTATGGCTACACCTTC. Encoded protein: CASSWPDGAYGYTF.

At least ten counts were recorded for this clonotype. The chain couples TRBV5-1 to TRBJ1-1, with D perhaps matching TRBD1 (5 bases). The CDR3 loop spans 13 amino acids. V was clipped by 5 bases and J by 9 bases, with 17 bases between them. Germline CDR1 SGHRS, CDR2 YFSETQ. The DNA of the CDR3 is TGCGCCAGCAGAGTCGGGGCCACTGGGAAAGCTTTCTTT. Protein: CASRVGATGKAFF. Filled out from reference TRBV5-1 and TRBJ1-1, the complete variable domain reads KAGVTQTPRYLIKTRGQQVTLSCSPISGHRSVSWYQQTPGQGLQFLFEYFSETQRNKGNFPGRFSGRQFSNSRSEMNVSTLELGDSALYLCASRVGATGKAFFGQGTRLTVV.

The rearrangement uses TRBV18 and TRBJ2-1, with 7 bases fitting TRBD1. CDR1 is KGHSH, CDR2 LQKENI, per germline. V dropped 1 base and J dropped 0; count of bases not matched to a gene: 6. The CDR3 contains 17 residues. Here the CDR3 reads CASSPRQGVGSYNEQFF. The DNA of the CDR3 is TGTGCCAGCTCACCACGACAGGGTGTAGGCTCCTACAATGAGCAGTTCTTC.

The chain has TRBV19 and TRBJ1-6; TRBD1 aligns across 9 bases. Germline CDR1 is LNHDA and CDR2 is SQIVND (reference sequence). CDR3 length equals 15 residues. The ends lost 3 bases at V and 5 bases at J; junction bases unmatched: 2. The CDR3 DNA reads TGTGCCAGTAGTATCACAGGGGGCAATAATTCACCCCTCCACTTT. Its translation: CASSITGGNNSPLHF.

The rearrangement joins TRBV2 to TRBJ2-7, with 9 bases that match TRBD1. The length of the CDR3 is 13 residues. With V trimmed by 2 bases and J by 7 bases, 3 bases remained unmatched. Germline CDR1 and CDR2: SNHLY and FYNNEI. CDR3 in DNA: TGTGCCAGCAGTGAATCGGGACAGGGTGAGCAGTACGTC. The encoded protein is CASSESGQGEQYV.